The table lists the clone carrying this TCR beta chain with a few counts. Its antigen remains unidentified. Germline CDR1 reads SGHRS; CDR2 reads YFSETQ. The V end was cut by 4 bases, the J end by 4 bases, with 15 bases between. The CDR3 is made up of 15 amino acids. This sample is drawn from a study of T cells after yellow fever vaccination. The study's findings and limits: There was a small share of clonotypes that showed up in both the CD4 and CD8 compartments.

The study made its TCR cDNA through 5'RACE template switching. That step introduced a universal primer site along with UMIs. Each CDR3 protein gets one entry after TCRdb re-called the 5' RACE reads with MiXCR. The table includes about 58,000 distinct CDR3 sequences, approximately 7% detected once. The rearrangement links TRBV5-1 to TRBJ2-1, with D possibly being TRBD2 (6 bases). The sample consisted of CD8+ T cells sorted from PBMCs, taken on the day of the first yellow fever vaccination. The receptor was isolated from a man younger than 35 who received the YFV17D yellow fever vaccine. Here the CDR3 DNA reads TGCGCCAGCAGCCCTCACGTAGCGGCTTACAATGAGCAGTTCTTC. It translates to CASSPHVAAYNEQFF.